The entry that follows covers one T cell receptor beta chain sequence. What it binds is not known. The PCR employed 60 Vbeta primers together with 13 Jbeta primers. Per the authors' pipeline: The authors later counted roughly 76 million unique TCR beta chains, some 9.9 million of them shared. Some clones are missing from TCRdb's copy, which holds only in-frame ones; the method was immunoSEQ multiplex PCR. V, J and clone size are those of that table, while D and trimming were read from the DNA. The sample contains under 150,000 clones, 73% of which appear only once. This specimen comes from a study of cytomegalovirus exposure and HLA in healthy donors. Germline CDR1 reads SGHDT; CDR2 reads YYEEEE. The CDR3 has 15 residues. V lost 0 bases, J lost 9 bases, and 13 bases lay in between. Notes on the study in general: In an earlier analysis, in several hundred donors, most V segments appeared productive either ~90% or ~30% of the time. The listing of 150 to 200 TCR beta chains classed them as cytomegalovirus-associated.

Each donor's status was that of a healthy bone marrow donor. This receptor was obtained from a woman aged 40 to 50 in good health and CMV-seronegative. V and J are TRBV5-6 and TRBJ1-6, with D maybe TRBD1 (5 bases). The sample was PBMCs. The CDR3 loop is CASSLVSQGSSPLHF. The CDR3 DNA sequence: TGTGCCAGCAGCTTGGTGTCCCAGGGAAGTTCACCCCTCCACTTT.